The clone carrying this TCR beta chain came up many times. Its antigen is not known. The CDR3 has 13 residues. V lost 2 bases and J lost 5, with 10 bases in between. Germline lookup yields CDR1 SGHVS and CDR2 FNYEAQ. This specimen comes from a study of T cell repertoires in cytomegalovirus infection. In the study overall: HLA-C-restricted CMV epitopes, recently identified, and well-studied HLA-B-restricted ones were used by the study. Both CMV infection and a matching HLA type were indicated by public TCR beta signatures. Study-wide points: Dominating the ex vivo response were TCR beta clonotypes that were CMV-specific and HLA-C-restricted.

TCRdb re-called the reads with MiXCR, one entry per CDR3 protein. Counted here are about 900,000 distinct CDR3 sequences, about a third occurring once; the ten biggest clones make up more than 12%. This TCR was sampled from a human donor in good health (CMV status not recorded). Some clones in this sample may be carry-over from other donors' samples. Sequencing used cultured CD8+ T cells from PBMCs, obtained from culture after CMV antigen stimulation. The rearrangement links TRBV7-6 to TRBJ2-7; D is perhaps TRBD2 (6 bases). The CDR3 region has the DNA TGTGCCAGCAGCTTACGGGGGAGCGACGAGCAGTACTTC. Translated: CASSLRGSDEQYF.